The T cell receptor (beta chain) described here comes from a study of T-cell memory formation after mild COVID-19. Study in general: TCR clusters mostly belonged to single donors. The study's findings and limits: Confirmation of SARS-CoV-2 specificity was lacking for second-wave clones peaking day 37.

As regards this clonotype: The antigen remains undetermined.

Germline-derived CDR1 and CDR2 are SGDLS and YYNGEE. J was trimmed by 6 bases and V by 3 bases; bases with no gene match: 8. The CDR3 extends over 14 amino acids. Constant-segment primers and 5'RACE yielded cDNA libraries for TCR alpha and TCR beta, each carrying sample barcodes and UMIs. TCRdb recomputed calls from the 5' RACE reads with MiXCR, one row per CDR3 protein. This sample carries 390,000 or so distinct CDR3 sequences, about 16% of them seen once, and the ten largest clones take about 22%. The genes are TRBV9 and TRBJ2-5; TRBD1 matches at 7 bases. The sample taken for sequencing was PBMCs or a T cell subset sorted from them (not recorded which). The TCR sequence derives from a man between 18 and 29 years old who had mild COVID-19 (a few samples of this study predate the infection). Cell type and time point are not known. CDR3 amino acids: CASSDRQGGKTQYF. The CDR3 DNA sequence: TGTGCCAGCAGCGACAGACAGGGTGGAAAGACCCAGTACTTC.